Each of the 27 T cell receptor beta chains below was sequenced from the same sample in a study of Tregs in tolerant kidney transplant recipients. Clones were read by immunoSEQ multiplex PCR, and TCRdb kept only the in-frame ones, dropping some. The sample has 62,000 or so clones; 98% are singletons. The sample here was Tregs from blood, taken before the transplant. The receptors stem from a human donor who received a combined kidney and bone marrow transplant.

This clone was counted a single time. The CDR3 spells CASQGASGTEAFF. CDR3 bases: TGCGCCAGCCAGGGGGCGAGCGGCACTGAAGCTTTCTTT. The chain carries TRBV5-1 and TRBJ1-1, with TRBD1 matching 8 bases. This CDR3 has 13 residues. V gave up 7 bases and J gave up 4 bases; unmatched junction bases: 6. From germline, CDR1 is SGHRS and CDR2 YFSETQ.

The CDR3 nucleotides are TGCGCCAGCAGCTTGAGCGGGGTACGGGGGGATACGCAGTATTTT. As protein: CASSLSGVRGDTQYF. V gene TRBV5-1 combines with J gene TRBJ2-3; TRBD2 agrees at 7 bases. CDR3 length: 15 residues. Trimming at V came to 1 base and at J to 6 bases, leaving 8 bases not matched to a gene. CDR1 SGHRS and CDR2 YFSETQ come from the germline V gene.

This sequence joins TRBV7-6 and TRBJ1-4; 7 bases match TRBD1. The CDR3 consists of 15 residues. J lost 7 bases, V lost 5 bases, and 10 bases had no gene match. Per germline, CDR1 SGHVS and CDR2 FNYEAQ. CDR3 residues: CASSRTNQGGEKLFF. CDR3 sequence (DNA): TGTGCCAGCAGCCGGACAAACCAGGGGGGTGAAAAACTGTTTTTT. The full variable domain, with the rest looked up from reference TRBV7-6 and TRBJ1-4, is GAGVSQSPRYKVTKRGQDVALRCDPISGHVSLYWYRQALGQGPEFLTYFNYEAQQDKSGLPNDRFSAERPEGSISTLTIQRTEQRDSAMYRCASSRTNQGGEKLFFGSGTQLSVL.

The rearrangement uses TRBV11-2 and TRBJ2-1, with 11 bases lining up with TRBD1. The V gene end was trimmed by 0 bases and the J gene end by 4 bases; junction bases not matched to a gene: 8. The CDR3 covers 18 residues. Per germline, CDR1 SGHAT and CDR2 FQNNGV. CDR3 residues: CASSLDGAGTGGYNEQFF. CDR3 sequence (DNA): TGTGCCAGCAGCTTAGATGGGGCCGGGACAGGGGGTTACAATGAGCAGTTCTTC.

This sequence joins TRBV7-2 and TRBJ1-1; 10 bases line up with TRBD1. Germline V gives CDR1 SGHTA, CDR2 FQGNSA. CDR3 length: 12 residues. V shed 5 bases and J 8 bases; nucleotides not matched to a gene: 2. DNA of the CDR3: TGTGCCAGCAGCCCGGGACAGGGGGAAGCTTTCTTT. Translation: CASSPGQGEAFF. The full variable domain, completed using reference TRBV7-2 and TRBJ1-1, is GAGVSQSPSNKVTEKGKDVELRCDPISGHTALYWYRQSLGQGLEFLIYFQGNSAPDKSGLPSDRFSAERTGGSVSTLTIQRTQQEDSAVYLCASSPGQGEAFFGQGTRLTVV.

The chain joins TRBV7-2 to TRBJ1-3; 7 bases are shared with TRBD1. Trimming at V came to 1 base and at J to 3 bases, leaving 6 bases not matched to a gene. Germline CDR1 reads SGHTA; CDR2 reads FQGNSA. The CDR3 has 16 amino acids. This chain's CDR3 is CASSLGPGGSGNTIYF. The CDR3 DNA is TGTGCCAGCAGCTTAGGTCCAGGGGGTAGTGGAAACACCATATATTTT.

This clone appeared a few times. The chain joins TRBV7-2 to TRBJ1-3; a possible D gene is TRBD1 (5 bases). Germline CDR1 reads SGHTA; CDR2 reads FQGNSA. The CDR3 sequence is 15 residues long. The V end was cut by 5 bases, the J end by 4 bases, with 15 bases between. This chain's CDR3 is CASSDSTGSGNTIYF. CDR3 DNA: TGTGCCAGCAGCGACTCTACAGGTTCCGGAAACACCATATATTTT.

V and J are TRBV6-6 and TRBJ2-1; no clear D. The germline V gene encodes CDR1 MNHNY and CDR2 SVGAGI (reference sequence). The CDR3 loop spans 12 amino acids. Trimming took 6 bases from V and 6 from J, leaving 9 bases between them. CDR3 nucleotide sequence: TGTGCCAGCAGACAGACGGTCAATGAGCAGTTCTTC. Its translation: CASRQTVNEQFF.

This chain links TRBV5-5 with TRBJ2-3, with 7 bases that match TRBD2. The CDR3 is made up of 16 amino acids. The junction had 4 bases not matched to a gene; V was cut back by 0 bases and J by 0 bases. In germline, CDR1 is SGHKS, CDR2 YYEKEE (reference sequence). The CDR3 loop is CASSLVSGPSTDTQYF. The CDR3 region has the DNA TGTGCCAGCAGCTTGGTTAGCGGGCCTAGCACAGATACGCAGTATTTT.

The chain has TRBV27 and TRBJ1-1; D perhaps matches TRBD1 (6 bases). This CDR3 has 18 residues. Germline V lookup: CDR1 MNHEY, CDR2 SMNVEV (reference sequence). Trimming stripped 4 bases from V and 2 bases from J, with 23 bases between. CDR3 amino acids: CASSSYPGGRGGNTEAFF. In DNA form, the CDR3 reads TGTGCCAGCAGTTCCTATCCGGGGGGCCGTGGGGGAAACACTGAAGCTTTCTTT.

The rearrangement uses TRBV7-2 and TRBJ2-7; 10 bases map to TRBD2. Germline CDR1 SGHTA, CDR2 FQGNSA. The ends lost 2 bases at V and 6 bases at J; junction bases unmatched: 10. This CDR3 is built from 16 residues. CDR3 bases: TGTGCCAGCAGCTTACAAAGCGGGAGGGCCATCTCCGAGCAGTACTTC. This encodes CASSLQSGRAISEQYF.

The rearrangement uses TRBV29-1 and TRBJ1-1; D possibly corresponds to TRBD1 (5 bases). V was pared by 7 bases and J by 0 bases, with 12 bases between. The CDR3 sequence is 13 residues long. Germline V gives CDR1 SQVTM, CDR2 ANQGSEA. Here the CDR3 reads CSAIEGVNTEAFF. CDR3 coding DNA: TGCAGCGCCATAGAAGGGGTGAACACTGAAGCTTTCTTT.

About this clone: At one of its ends the junction is not consistent with the germline gene, which may arise from a read error. The chain carries TRBV29-1 and TRBJ2-7, with 8 bases that match TRBD2. Germline loops: CDR1 SQVTM, CDR2 ANQGSEA. The CDR3 is 13 residues long. This chain's CDR3 is CSVEGLATYEQYF. CDR3 bases: TGCAGCGTGGAAGGACTAGCTACCTACGAGCAGTACTTC.

The V gene is TRBV7-9, the J gene TRBJ1-1; D call uncertain. V was shortened by 2 bases and J by 0 bases, with 4 bases between the two germline ends. CDR1 is SEHNR and CDR2 is FQNEAQ in the germline V gene (reference sequence). The CDR3 runs 13 residues. CDR3 residues: CASSLQLNTEAFF. CDR3 DNA sequence: TGTGCCAGCAGCTTACAATTGAACACTGAAGCTTTCTTT.

A single count supports this clone. As DNA, the CDR3 is TGTGCCAGCAGCCACGACAGGCATTCACCCCTCCACTTT. Translating it yields CASSHDRHSPLHF. The V gene is TRBV7-3, the J gene TRBJ1-6, with D possibly matching TRBD1 (6 bases). Per the germline V gene, CDR1 is SGHTA and CDR2 is FQGTGA. The CDR3 has 13 amino acids. Trimming removed 5 bases from V and 8 bases from J, with 10 bases in between.

The chain links TRBV29-1 to TRBJ2-3; tentatively, D is TRBD1 (5 bases). The CDR3 totals 12 residues. V lost 3 bases and J lost 6, with 10 bases in between. Germline V gene data show CDR1 as SQVTM and CDR2 as ANQGSEA. The CDR3 region has the DNA TGCAGCGTTGAGCCCAGGGTGGATACGCAGTATTTT. It codes for CSVEPRVDTQYF.

The chain links TRBV4-2 to TRBJ1-2; 7 positions agree with TRBD1. Germline values: CDR1 LGHNA, CDR2 YNFKEQ. The junction had 6 bases not matched to a gene; V was cut back by 4 bases and J by 4 bases. The CDR3 runs 14 residues. CDR3 residues: CASSPGGTIYGYTF. CDR3 DNA sequence: TGTGCCAGCAGCCCAGGGGGTACAATCTATGGCTACACCTTC.

In nucleotides, the CDR3 is TGTGCCAGCAGCTTAGTGGGCAGAGGCTACACCTTC. It translates to CASSLVGRGYTF. The chain couples TRBV7-9 to TRBJ1-2, with D unresolved. Germline V gene sequence: CDR1 SEHNR, CDR2 FQNEAQ (reference sequence). Between the trimmed V and J ends, which lost 1 base and 8 bases, there was a span of 8 bases. This CDR3 is 12 amino acids long. Supplemented by reference TRBV7-9 and TRBJ1-2, the full variable domain reads DTGVSQNPRHKITKRGQNVTFRCDPISEHNRLYWYRQTLGQGPEFLTYFQNEAQLEKSRLLSDRFSAERPKGSFSTLEIQRTEQGDSAMYLCASSLVGRGYTFGSGTRLTVV.

This rearrangement joins TRBV7-9 to TRBJ2-1; D might be TRBD2 (6 bases). CDR3 length equals 17 residues. V was trimmed by 2 bases and J by 4 bases, leaving 18 bases between them. The germline gives CDR1 SEHNR, CDR2 FQNEAQ (reference sequence). In DNA, the CDR3 is TGTGCCAGCAGCTTACGGTATTGGCGGGGCCGGTACAATGAGCAGTTCTTC. This sequence encodes CASSLRYWRGRYNEQFF.

V usage is TRBV29-1 and J usage is TRBJ2-3; 11 bases align to TRBD1. The germline gives CDR1 SQVTM, CDR2 ANQGSEA. The CDR3 has 17 amino acids. V was pared by 2 bases and J by 3 bases, with 10 bases of the junction left unmatched. As DNA, the CDR3 is TGCAGCGTTGAATTAATAGGGACAGGGGGTCAAACAGATACGCAGTATTTT. Protein sequence: CSVELIGTGGQTDTQYF.

The chain joins TRBV7-2 to TRBJ2-2; 9 nucleotides line up with TRBD2. V lost 6 bases and J lost 3; bases outside the gene matches: 8. There are 16 residues in the CDR3. Germline V lookup: CDR1 SGHTA, CDR2 FQGNSA. The CDR3, as DNA: TGTGCCAGCAGGGGACTGGGGACTAGCTACACCGGGGAGCTGTTTTTT. Translation gives CASRGLGTSYTGELFF. Complete variable domain (other parts from reference TRBV7-2 and TRBJ2-2): GAGVSQSPSNKVTEKGKDVELRCDPISGHTALYWYRQSLGQGLEFLIYFQGNSAPDKSGLPSDRFSAERTGGSVSTLTIQRTQQEDSAVYLCASRGLGTSYTGELFFGEGSRLTVL.

The V gene is TRBV7-3, the J gene TRBJ2-1; 9 bases are shared with TRBD2. The V gene end was trimmed by 0 bases and the J gene end by 4 bases; junction bases not matched to a gene: 7. Germline V gene sequence: CDR1 SGHTA, CDR2 FQGTGA. This CDR3 has 17 residues. The CDR3 coding sequence is TGTGCCAGCAGCTTAACGAGCTCTAGCGGGGTTTACAATGAGCAGTTCTTC. It translates to CASSLTSSSGVYNEQFF.

V and J are TRBV7-8 and TRBJ2-7, with 7 bases lining up with TRBD1. The CDR3 runs 12 residues. CDR1 is SGHVS and CDR2 is FQNEAQ in the germline V gene. Trimming cost V 5 bases and J 6 bases; bases outside gene matches: 4. CDR3 sequence (DNA): TGTGCCAGCAGCACCGACAGGGTCGAGCAGTACTTC. It translates to CASSTDRVEQYF.

The chain couples TRBV5-1 to TRBJ2-7; 9 nucleotides match TRBD2. With 0 bases clipped from V and 2 bases from J, the junction kept 3 bases outside the gene matches. The CDR3 is made up of 15 amino acids. CDR1 and CDR2 (germline): SGHRS, YFSETQ. CDR3 DNA sequence: TGCGCCAGCAGCTTGGTAGCGGGGGCCACCTACGAGCAGTACTTC. This translates into CASSLVAGATYEQYF.

This clone was found once. The J gene is TRBJ2-7, the V gene TRBV19; possibly TRBD1 for D (6 bases). The CDR3 contains 12 residues. CDR1 LNHDA and CDR2 SQIVND come from the germline V gene (reference sequence). The germline V and J ends were trimmed by 6 bases and 3 bases, with 9 bases remaining between them. The CDR3 region is CASRAQGYEQYF. Written as DNA, the CDR3 is TGTGCCAGTAGGGCACAGGGCTACGAGCAGTACTTC.

The rearrangement uses TRBV19 and TRBJ1-1; TRBD1 matches 9 bases. V lost 4 bases to trimming and J lost 5 bases; unmatched junction nucleotides: 11. This CDR3 contains 16 residues. The germline CDR1 and CDR2 sequences are LNHDA and SQIVND (reference sequence). CDR3 residues: CASSTRFGQGRTEAFF. In nucleotides, the CDR3 is TGTGCCAGTAGTACACGATTTGGACAGGGGAGAACTGAAGCTTTCTTT.

The chain combines TRBV28 with TRBJ1-6; tentatively, D is TRBD1 (5 bases). The CDR3 extends over 16 amino acids. Germline values: CDR1 MDHEN, CDR2 SYDVKM. Trimming pared 5 bases from V and 0 bases from J, leaving 11 bases between. Here the CDR3 DNA reads TGTGCCAGCAGTGCACGACAGAGCTCCTATAATTCACCCCTCCACTTT. Translation: CASSARQSSYNSPLHF.